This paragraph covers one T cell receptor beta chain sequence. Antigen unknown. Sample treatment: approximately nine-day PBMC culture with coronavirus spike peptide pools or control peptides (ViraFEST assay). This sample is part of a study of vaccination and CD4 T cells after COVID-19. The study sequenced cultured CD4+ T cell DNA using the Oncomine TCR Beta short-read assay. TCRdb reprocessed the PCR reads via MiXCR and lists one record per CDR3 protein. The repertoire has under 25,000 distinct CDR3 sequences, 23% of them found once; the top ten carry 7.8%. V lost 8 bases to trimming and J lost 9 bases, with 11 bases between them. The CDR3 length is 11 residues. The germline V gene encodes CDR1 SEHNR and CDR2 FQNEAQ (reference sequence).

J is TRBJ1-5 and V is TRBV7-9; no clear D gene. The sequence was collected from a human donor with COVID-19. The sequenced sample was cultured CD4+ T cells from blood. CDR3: CASGLVWPQHF. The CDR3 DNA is TGTGCCAGCGGATTAGTTTGGCCCCAGCATTTT.